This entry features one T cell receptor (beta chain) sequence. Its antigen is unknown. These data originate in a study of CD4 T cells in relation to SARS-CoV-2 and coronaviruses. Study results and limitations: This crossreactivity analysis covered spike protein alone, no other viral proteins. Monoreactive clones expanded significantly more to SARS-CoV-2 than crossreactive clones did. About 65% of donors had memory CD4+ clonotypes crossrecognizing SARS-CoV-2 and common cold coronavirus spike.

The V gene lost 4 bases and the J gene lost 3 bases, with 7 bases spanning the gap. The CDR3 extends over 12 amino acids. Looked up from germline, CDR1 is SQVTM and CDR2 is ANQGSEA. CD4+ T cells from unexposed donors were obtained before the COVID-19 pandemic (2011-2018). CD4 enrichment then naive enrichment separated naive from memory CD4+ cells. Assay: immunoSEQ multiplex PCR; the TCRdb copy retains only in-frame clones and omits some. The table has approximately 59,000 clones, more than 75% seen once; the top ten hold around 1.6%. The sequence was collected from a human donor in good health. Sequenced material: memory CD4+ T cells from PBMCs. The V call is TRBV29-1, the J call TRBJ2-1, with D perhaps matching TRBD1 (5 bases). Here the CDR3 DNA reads TGCAGCGTTGCCAGGGTCTACAATGAGCAGTTCTTC. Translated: CSVARVYNEQFF.